Below, 16 T cell receptor beta chains from the same sample are listed, as sequenced in a study of technical replicates of blood from several donors. Assay: immunoSEQ multiplex PCR; the TCRdb copy retains only in-frame clones and omits some. The sample yields under 70,000 clones, around 84% seen once. Input material: PBMCs. These receptors were taken from a human donor in good health. Some clones in this sample may be carry-over from other donors' samples.

The V gene is TRBV5-8, the J gene TRBJ2-7; perhaps TRBD1 as D (7 bases). The germline CDR1 and CDR2 sequences are SGHTS and YDEGEE. The germline V and J ends were trimmed by 4 bases and 6 bases, with 14 bases remaining between them. The length of the CDR3 is 13 residues. The CDR3 here is CASSPGTAGEQYF. DNA for the CDR3: TGTGCCAGCAGCCCCGGGACAGCGGGCGAGCAGTACTTC. Full variable domain (rest looked up from reference TRBV5-8 and TRBJ2-7): EAGVTQSPTHLIKTRGQQATLRCSPISGHTSVYWYQQALGLGLQFLLWYDEGEERNRGNFPPRFSGRQFPNYSSELNVNALELEDSALYLCASSPGTAGEQYFGPGTRLTVT.

The rearrangement joins TRBV6-1 to TRBJ2-7, with 11 nucleotides matching TRBD2. The CDR3 is 15 residues long. J gave up 7 bases and V 5 bases, and 10 bases lay outside the gene matches. CDR1 is MNHNS, CDR2 SASEGT, per germline. The CDR3 DNA reads TGTGCCAGCAGTCCTCTACTAGCGGGAGCAGGTGAGCAGTACTTC. Translation: CASSPLLAGAGEQYF.

This clone was observed once. This chain connects TRBV18 to TRBJ2-1, with 9 bases that match TRBD2. CDR3 length: 16 residues. Germline V gene data show CDR1 as KGHSH and CDR2 as LQKENI. J was trimmed by 5 bases and V by 2 bases; bases with no gene match: 7. The CDR3 here is CASSPSSSGNNNEQFF. In nucleotides, the CDR3 is TGTGCCAGCTCACCATCCTCTAGCGGGAACAACAATGAGCAGTTCTTC.

V and J are TRBV7-2 and TRBJ2-7; TRBD2 matches 9 bases. Germline V gives CDR1 SGHTA, CDR2 FQGNSA. Trimming cost V 5 bases and J 7 bases; bases outside gene matches: 6. The length of the CDR3 is 13 residues. This CDR3 reads CASSRRLAEEQYF. DNA for the CDR3: TGTGCCAGCAGCCGCCGACTAGCGGAAGAGCAGTACTTC.

The CDR3: CASSTSAGTGLYEQYF. The CDR3 coding sequence is TGTGCCAGCAGCACTTCTGCCGGGACAGGGCTCTACGAGCAGTACTTC. The chain links TRBV11-1 to TRBJ2-7; TRBD1 matches at 9 bases. The trim removed 5 bases at V and 3 bases at J, leaving 11 bases unmatched. The CDR3 spans 16 residues. Germline CDR1 reads SGHAT; CDR2 reads FQDESV (reference sequence).

The genes are TRBV10-3 and TRBJ1-2; D is possibly TRBD1 (5 bases). The CDR3 totals 12 residues. V lost 9 bases to trimming and J lost 5 bases, with 13 bases between them. Germline CDR1 and CDR2: ENHRY and SYGVKD. The CDR3 DNA reads TGTGCCATTGGGGGGACGGAATATGGCTACACCTTC. Translating it yields CAIGGTEYGYTF.

The V call is TRBV11-2, the J call TRBJ2-4; 8 nucleotides line up with TRBD1. The V segment lost 5 bases and the J segment 8 bases; nucleotides outside the gene matches: 2. The CDR3 extends over 12 amino acids. The V gene's germline CDR1 is SGHAT and CDR2 FQNNGV. The DNA of the CDR3 is TGTGCCAGCAGCCCAGGGGGCTACATTCAGTACTTC. Its translation: CASSPGGYIQYF.

CDR3 sequence (DNA): TGTGCCAGCAGCTTAGCACGGGGGGCTAGCACAGATACGCAGTATTTT. It codes for CASSLARGASTDTQYF. J is TRBJ2-3 and V is TRBV11-1; perhaps TRBD2 as D (7 bases). Germline CDR1 and CDR2: SGHAT and FQDESV (reference sequence). The CDR3 has 16 residues. Trimming left V 0 bases short and J 0 bases short, with 10 bases between.

The chain joins TRBV30 to TRBJ2-3; 13 nucleotides agree with TRBD2. Germline values: CDR1 GTSNPN, CDR2 SVGIG (reference sequence). The CDR3 spans 17 residues. V shed 1 base, J shed 4 bases, and the junction held 8 bases outside the gene matches. CDR3 amino acids: CAWSGEGTSGVADTQYF. CDR3 DNA: TGTGCCTGGAGTGGCGAGGGGACTAGCGGGGTCGCAGATACGCAGTATTTT. Complete variable domain (other parts from reference TRBV30 and TRBJ2-3): SQTIHQWPATLVQPVGSPLSLECTVEGTSNPNLYWYRQAAGRGLQLLFYSVGIGQISSEVPQNLSASRPQDRQFILSSKKLLLSDSGFYLCAWSGEGTSGVADTQYFGPGTRLTVL.

The rearrangement joins TRBV6-1 to TRBJ1-2, with 10 bases fitting TRBD1. V lost 1 base and J lost 3; bases outside the gene matches: 5. Looked up from germline, CDR1 is MNHNS and CDR2 is SASEGT. The CDR3 extends over 16 amino acids. The CDR3 loop reads CASSEGGGTGDYGYTF. CDR3 coding DNA: TGTGCCAGCAGTGAAGGGGGAGGGACAGGGGACTATGGCTACACCTTC.

The chain has TRBV2 and TRBJ1-5; 9 bases align to TRBD1. CDR1 and CDR2 from the germline V gene are SNHLY and FYNNEI. CDR3 size: 14 residues. Trimming cost V 6 bases and J 6 bases; bases outside gene matches: 6. CDR3 DNA: TGTGCCAGCAGCCCGGGACAGGGAGGTCAGCCCCAGCATTTT. Translating it yields CASSPGQGGQPQHF.

The V call is TRBV11-3, the J call TRBJ1-2; tentatively, D is TRBD1 (5 bases). Looked up from germline, CDR1 is SGHNT and CDR2 is YENEEA. V shed 9 bases and J shed 0 bases, with 14 bases lying between them. The CDR3 totals 14 residues. CDR3 DNA: TGTGCCAGACAGCTCAGGGAAACTAACTATGGCTACACCTTC. Its protein is CARQLRETNYGYTF.

The V and J genes are TRBV2 and TRBJ1-1; D is possibly TRBD1 (6 bases). This CDR3 has 13 amino acids. Per germline, CDR1 SNHLY and CDR2 FYNNEI. The ends were cut back, 0 bases at V and 11 bases at J, with 13 bases in the middle. The CDR3: CASSEALKRGAFF. CDR3 DNA: TGTGCCAGCAGTGAAGCGCTAAAGAGGGGGGCTTTCTTT.

This chain links TRBV4-1 with TRBJ1-2; the D is unclear. V was trimmed by 0 bases and J by 4 bases, leaving 6 bases between them. Germline loops: CDR1 MGHRA, CDR2 YSYEKL. The CDR3 spans 13 residues. CDR3 loop: CASSQDRGYGYTF. The CDR3 nucleotides are TGCGCCAGCAGCCAAGACCGGGGCTATGGCTACACCTTC.

This clone was detected once. The V gene is TRBV6-1, the J gene TRBJ2-7, with 15 bases that match TRBD2. CDR1 is MNHNS, CDR2 SASEGT, per germline. The junction had 15 bases not matched to a gene; V was cut back by 4 bases and J by 5 bases. The CDR3 spans 19 residues. CDR3 nucleotide sequence: TGTGCCAGCAGTGCCTGGACTAGCGGGAGGGCGGCTATTTCTAACGAGCAGTACTTC. It encodes CASSAWTSGRAAISNEQYF.

This chain uses TRBV7-2 with TRBJ2-2; 7 nucleotides match TRBD2. The CDR3 loop spans 13 amino acids. From germline, CDR1 is SGHTA and CDR2 FQGNSA. V gave up 8 bases and J gave up 6 bases; unmatched junction bases: 6. The CDR3 DNA reads TGTGCCAGCCGCGTGGGAGGGGCCGGGGAGCTGTTTTTT. This sequence encodes CASRVGGAGELFF.